This passage covers 15 T cell receptor beta chains from one sample sequenced in a study of cytomegalovirus exposure and HLA in healthy donors. The PCR was carried out with 60 Vbeta primers and 13 Jbeta primers. Only in-frame clones appear in the TCRdb table, and some are missing; sequencing was by immunoSEQ multiplex PCR. The profile shows around 91,000 clones, roughly 78% of them singletons. The source material was PBMCs. The receptors come from a male donor in good health and CMV-seropositive.

This chain uses TRBV6-5 with TRBJ1-2; 11 bases match TRBD1. The CDR3 spans 15 residues. Germline CDR1 MNHEY, CDR2 SVGAGI. V lost 4 bases, J lost 3 bases, and 4 bases stayed unmatched. CDR3 residues: CASSSLGQGDYGYTF. The CDR3, as DNA: TGTGCCAGCAGTTCATTGGGACAGGGGGACTATGGCTACACCTTC.

The CDR3 loop is CAHGEPQHF. DNA for the CDR3: TGTGCCCACGGGGAGCCCCAGCATTTT. The chain links TRBV6-1 to TRBJ1-5; D remains ambiguous. The CDR3 runs 9 residues. The ends were cut back, 11 bases at V and 8 bases at J, with 7 bases in the middle. CDR1 and CDR2 from the germline V gene are MNHNS and SASEGT.

This clone was seen only a few times. The rearrangement joins TRBV6-1 to TRBJ2-1, with 7 bases aligning to TRBD1. V was pared by 3 bases and J by 3 bases, with 5 bases of the junction left unmatched. The CDR3 has 15 amino acids. CDR1 is MNHNS and CDR2 is SASEGT in the germline V gene. In DNA form, the CDR3 reads TGTGCCAGCAGTGATAGGGGGCGCGTCTACAATGAGCAGTTCTTC. This codes for CASSDRGRVYNEQFF.

CDR3 bases: TGTGCCAGCAGTGTAATGGAGGGTAAGGTTGAGCAGTTCTTC. The encoded protein is CASSVMEGKVEQFF. The rearrangement links TRBV28 to TRBJ2-1, with a tentative D call TRBD2 (6 bases). V lost 5 bases and J 9 bases, leaving 17 bases between the germline ends. CDR3 length: 14 residues. Germline V gives CDR1 MDHEN, CDR2 SYDVKM.

CDR3 in amino acids: CASIISGNTLWNEQFF. As DNA, the CDR3 is TGTGCCAGCATCATTTCAGGGAACACCTTGTGGAATGAGCAGTTCTTC. The genes are TRBV7-8 and TRBJ2-1; the D gene is possibly TRBD1 (5 bases). V shed 7 bases and J shed 7 bases, with 23 bases lying between them. The CDR3 runs to 16 residues. Germline V CDR1 and CDR2: SGHVS, FQNEAQ.

This clone has only a few counts. V is TRBV28 and J is TRBJ2-7; no definite D call. Germline assignment: CDR1 MDHEN and CDR2 SYDVKM. The CDR3 covers 14 residues. The V and J ends lost 6 bases and 3 bases respectively, with 15 bases between them. CDR3 region: CASRWSGSIYEQYF. The CDR3 nucleotides read TGTGCCAGCAGGTGGTCCGGGTCCATCTACGAGCAGTACTTC.

The gene calls are TRBV4-2 and TRBJ2-5; weak D call: TRBD1 (6 bases). Deletions cut 0 bases from V and 5 bases from J, with 13 bases between. Germline V gene sequence: CDR1 LGHNA, CDR2 YNFKEQ. The CDR3 extends over 15 amino acids. CDR3 protein: CASSQDLGASETQYF. The CDR3 coding sequence is TGTGCCAGCAGCCAAGATCTGGGGGCGAGTGAGACCCAGTACTTC.

This clone is a singleton in its sample. CDR3 nucleotide sequence: TGTGCCAGCAGCGTAGATACCGGAGGAGAGACCCAGTACTTC. This sequence encodes CASSVDTGGETQYF. V gene TRBV9 combines with J gene TRBJ2-5, with D perhaps TRBD2 (5 bases). The germline CDR1 and CDR2 sequences are SGDLS and YYNGEE. Deletions cut 0 bases from V and 4 bases from J, with 10 bases between. CDR3 length equals 14 residues.

V usage is TRBV27 and J usage is TRBJ2-7; a weak D match, TRBD2 (7 bases). Germline V lookup: CDR1 MNHEY, CDR2 SMNVEV (reference sequence). V lost 5 bases and J lost 5, with 13 bases in between. The CDR3 length is 13 residues. This CDR3 reads CASSLRGDNEQYF. Written as DNA, the CDR3 is TGTGCCAGCAGTCTCCGGGGGGACAACGAGCAGTACTTC.

The chain recombines TRBV10-3 with TRBJ1-1; 9 nucleotides match TRBD1. Looked up from germline, CDR1 is ENHRY and CDR2 is SYGVKD. Trimming cost V 6 bases and J 0 bases; bases outside gene matches: 2. The CDR3 has 14 amino acids. The CDR3 loop reads CAISTGGLNTEAFF. The CDR3 DNA follows: TGTGCCATCAGCACAGGGGGCTTGAACACTGAAGCTTTCTTT.

This clone has just a few counts. The same CDR3 arises from other DNA sequences in this sample as well. The genes are TRBV18 and TRBJ1-1; D not resolved. V lost 1 base, J lost 1 base, and 7 bases lay in between. CDR1 is KGHSH, CDR2 LQKENI, per germline. This CDR3 is built from 14 residues. Here the CDR3 DNA reads TGTGCCAGCTCACCACAAGGAGGGAACACTGAAGCTTTCTTT. It specifies CASSPQGGNTEAFF.

The chain uses TRBV2 and TRBJ1-4, with D uncertain. The CDR3 consists of 12 residues. V gave up 4 bases and J gave up 8 bases, with 8 bases separating them. Germline V gene data show CDR1 as SNHLY and CDR2 as FYNNEI. The CDR3 spells CASSGAGEKLFF. In DNA, the CDR3 is TGTGCCAGCAGTGGGGCTGGAGAAAAACTGTTTTTT.

The V and J genes are TRBV9 and TRBJ2-7; 7 nucleotides line up with TRBD1. The germline V gene has CDR1 SGDLS and CDR2 YYNGEE. There are 14 residues in the CDR3. Germline trimming cut 4 bases from V and 5 bases from J; bases unmatched to any gene: 9. In DNA form, the CDR3 reads TGTGCCAGCAGCTCCCGGACAGGCAACCACGAGCAGTACTTC. As protein: CASSSRTGNHEQYF.

The chain carries TRBV28 and TRBJ1-5; D is uncertain. The CDR3 runs 16 residues. The germline CDR1 and CDR2 sequences are MDHEN and SYDVKM. V gave up 4 bases and J gave up 2 bases, with 15 bases separating them. The CDR3 protein is CASSYSTRGRNQPQHF. The CDR3 DNA sequence: TGTGCCAGCAGTTACTCGACCCGAGGGCGCAATCAGCCCCAGCATTTT.

This clone was counted only a few times. The CDR3 protein is CASSQGPNEKLFF. CDR3 coding DNA: TGTGCCAGCAGCCAGGGCCCTAATGAAAAACTGTTTTTT. The gene calls are TRBV14 and TRBJ1-4; no firm D call. CDR1 and CDR2 from the germline V gene are SGHDN and FVKESK. The CDR3 loop spans 13 amino acids. V lost 3 bases to trimming and J lost 3 bases, with 5 bases between them.